These 32 T cell receptor beta chains were sequenced from one sample in a study of metastatic and nonmetastatic thyroid tumors (dated by TCRdb to about 2020). Before undergoing thyroid surgery, none of the patients had been given any kind of treatment. The protocol used for the library was PCR. The instrument was an Illumina HiSeq 4000. TCRdb reworked the public reads: Q25 trimming with fastp, MiXCR clone assembly, productive beta chains retained. The sample table shows tens of thousands of clones, and 28% are seen once. Approximately 15% of the sample is taken by the ten largest. The sample comprised tumor tissue. The receptor set was obtained from a male donor with papillary thyroid cancer or a benign thyroid nodule (not recorded which). Some clones in this sample may be carry-over from other donors' samples.

Details on this clone: Relative to the germline gene, one junction end is altered; a read error may explain this. The V and J genes are TRBV6-2 or TRBV6-3 and TRBJ2-2; 7 bases are a match to TRBD1. The germline gives CDR1 MNHEY, CDR2 SVGEGT. The CDR3 loop spans 18 amino acids. CDR3 DNA: TGTGCCAGCAGGCCGGTGACCTTTGACAGGGAGAACACCGTGGAGCTGTTTTTT. This encodes CASRPVTFDRENTVELFF.

The table lists this clone with a few counts. The rearrangement links TRBV5-1 to TRBJ2-7, with 8 bases that match TRBD1. The CDR3 loop spans 15 amino acids. After removal of 0 bases from V and 3 bases from J, the junction contained 5 bases not matched to a gene. Germline loops: CDR1 SGHRS, CDR2 YFSETQ. The CDR3 protein is CASSLGGQGLYEQYF. CDR3 DNA sequence: TGCGCCAGCAGCTTGGGAGGACAGGGCCTCTACGAGCAGTACTTC. Full variable domain (rest looked up from reference TRBV5-1 and TRBJ2-7): KAGVTQTPRYLIKTRGQQVTLSCSPISGHRSVSWYQQTPGQGLQFLFEYFSETQRNKGNFPGRFSGRQFSNSRSEMNVSTLELGDSALYLCASSLGGQGLYEQYFGPGTRLTVT.

The V call is TRBV20-1, the J call TRBJ2-7; TRBD1 or TRBD2 may be the D gene (6 bases each). The germline gives CDR1 DFQATT, CDR2 SNEGSKA (reference sequence). The CDR3 runs to 14 residues. With 0 bases removed from V and 4 bases from J, the gap between germline ends came to 13 bases. DNA for the CDR3: TGCAGTGCTAGAGATGAGGGGGACTGGTACGAGCAGTACTTC. Protein product: CSARDEGDWYEQYF.

This clone appeared many times. This chain links TRBV7-9 with TRBJ1-1; D call uncertain. CDR3 size: 15 residues. The ends were cut back, 2 bases at V and 1 base at J, with 11 bases in the middle. The germline V gene encodes CDR1 SEHNR and CDR2 FQNEAQ (reference sequence). CDR3 sequence (DNA): TGTGCCAGCAGCTTAAATAGTTTTCAGAACACTGAAGCTTTCTTT. Its translation is CASSLNSFQNTEAFF.

The V and J genes are TRBV6-5 and TRBJ2-1; no firm D call. The CDR3 consists of 14 residues. Germline loops: CDR1 MNHEY, CDR2 SVGAGI. V was trimmed by 0 bases and J by 8 bases, leaving 11 bases between them. CDR3 nucleotides: TGTGCCAGCAGTTACTCGACCGGGTTGGATGAGCAGTTCTTC. Its protein is CASSYSTGLDEQFF.

The chain is built from TRBV20-1 and TRBJ1-6, with 9 bases that match TRBD1. CDR3 length: 14 amino acids. With V trimmed by 3 bases and J by 9 bases, 6 bases remained unmatched. The V gene's germline CDR1 is DFQATT and CDR2 SNEGSKA (reference sequence). CDR3 sequence reads: CSARWDRDISPLHF. The CDR3 coding sequence is TGCAGTGCTAGGTGGGACAGGGATATTTCACCCCTCCACTTT.

In DNA, the CDR3 is TGCGCCAGCAGCCCCGGTGATAGCGGGGTCTACAATGAGCAGTTCTTC. This codes for CASSPGDSGVYNEQFF. The chain recombines TRBV5-1 with TRBJ2-1, with TRBD2 matching over 8 bases. Germline CDR1 and CDR2: SGHRS and YFSETQ. The V and J ends lost 4 bases and 3 bases, in that order; junction bases with no gene match: 9. CDR3 length equals 16 residues. The full variable domain, rest sourced from reference TRBV5-1 and TRBJ2-1, is KAGVTQTPRYLIKTRGQQVTLSCSPISGHRSVSWYQQTPGQGLQFLFEYFSETQRNKGNFPGRFSGRQFSNSRSEMNVSTLELGDSALYLCASSPGDSGVYNEQFFGPGTRLTVL.

The chain recombines TRBV2 with TRBJ2-5; tentative D call: TRBD2 (6 bases). Germline CDR1 SNHLY, CDR2 FYNNEI. The CDR3 totals 16 residues. The V end lost 4 bases, the J end lost 5 bases, and 20 bases lay between the germline ends. CDR3 DNA: TGTGCCAGCAGTGGACTGGACGGGGGAGTCGGGGAGACCCAGTACTTC. This encodes CASSGLDGGVGETQYF.

V and J are TRBV20-1 and TRBJ1-1; D is uncertain. The CDR3 runs to 15 residues. The germline V gene encodes CDR1 DFQATT and CDR2 SNEGSKA (reference sequence). Trimming took 1 base from V and 1 from J, leaving 13 bases between them. CDR3 region: CSARVGGSSNTEAFF. The CDR3 region has the DNA TGCAGTGCTAGAGTAGGAGGGAGCTCGAACACTGAAGCTTTCTTT.

This clone showed up just a few times. The chain combines TRBV5-1 with TRBJ1-6, with D possibly matching TRBD1 (6 bases). CDR3 size: 15 residues. Trimming left V 1 base short and J 10 bases short, with 15 bases between. CDR1 is SGHRS, CDR2 YFSETQ, per germline. The CDR3 DNA is TGCGCCAGCAGCTTGCCGGACAGTTTGGGATCACCCCTCCACTTT. It codes for CASSLPDSLGSPLHF.

The CDR3 reads CASSEDTSHPVDEQFF. CDR3 nucleotides: TGTGCCAGCAGTGAAGATACTAGCCACCCCGTGGATGAGCAGTTCTTC. The chain uses TRBV6-1 and TRBJ2-1; D is perhaps TRBD2 (6 bases). The V and J ends lost 1 base and 8 bases respectively, with 18 bases between them. Germline CDR1 is MNHNS and CDR2 is SASEGT. The CDR3 has 16 amino acids.

About this clone: An end of the junction does not agree with germline; a read error may underlie this. The chain links TRBV6-6 to TRBJ2-7; D may be TRBD1 (6 bases). From germline, CDR1 is MNHNY and CDR2 SVGAGI (reference sequence). This CDR3 has 14 residues. The CDR3 region is CASSYSRQDYEQYF. CDR3 nucleotide sequence: TGTGCCAGCAGCTACTCCCGACAGGACTACGAGCAGTACTTC.

This clone was observed many times. The junction and the germline gene differ at one end; a read error may be behind it. This sample also contains other DNA sequences that code for the same CDR3. J is TRBJ2-4 and V is TRBV3-1; TRBD2 matches at 11 bases. CDR3 size: 18 residues. CDR1 is LGHDT and CDR2 is YNNKEL in the germline V gene (reference sequence). CDR3 DNA sequence: TGTGCCAGCAGCCCAACCACTAGCGGGAGTTTAGCCAAGAACATTCAGTACTTC. This codes for CASSPTTSGSLAKNIQYF.

This clone was seen many times. This rearrangement joins TRBV7-9 to TRBJ1-1; D is undetermined. V lost 5 bases to trimming and J lost 4 bases, with 14 bases between them. The CDR3 runs 14 residues. The germline gives CDR1 SEHNR, CDR2 FQNEAQ (reference sequence). The CDR3: CASSVMAWGTEAFF. The CDR3 nucleotides read TGTGCCAGCAGCGTTATGGCGTGGGGCACTGAAGCTTTCTTT.

The chain employs TRBV6-5 and TRBJ2-1; 7 nucleotides align to TRBD2. There are 17 residues in the CDR3. Per the germline V gene, CDR1 is MNHEY and CDR2 is SVGAGI. V was pared by 2 bases and J by 6 bases, with 13 bases of the junction left unmatched. In nucleotides, the CDR3 is TGTGCCAGCAGTTACGTGTTGGGACTAAGACCCGTCAATGAGCAGTTCTTC. Its translation is CASSYVLGLRPVNEQFF.

This clone has more than one count but fewer than ten. The genes are TRBV3-1 and TRBJ2-7; no clear D gene. The CDR3 contains 13 residues. The V gene's germline CDR1 is LGHDT and CDR2 YNNKEL (reference sequence). The V end was cut by 0 bases, the J end by 3 bases, with 6 bases between. The CDR3 region is CASSQDSGYEQYF. In DNA, the CDR3 is TGTGCCAGCAGCCAAGATTCGGGCTACGAGCAGTACTTC.

CDR3 loop: CAIGSMEALGNTIYF. CDR3 DNA: TGTGCCATTGGCTCTATGGAGGCATTAGGAAACACCATATATTTT. The chain links TRBV28 to TRBJ1-3, with D unresolved. V was trimmed by 10 bases and J by 4 bases, leaving 20 bases between them. This CDR3 spans 15 amino acids. Germline values: CDR1 MDHEN, CDR2 SYDVKM.

The chain combines TRBV11-1 with TRBJ2-7, with 12 bases matching TRBD2. The CDR3 contains 16 residues. The germline CDR1 and CDR2 sequences are SGHAT and FQDESV (reference sequence). V was pared by 1 base and J by 5 bases, with 6 bases of the junction left unmatched. Here the CDR3 DNA reads TGTGCCAGCAGCTTAGGACTAGCGGGAGATCTCGACGAGCAGTACTTC. Residues: CASSLGLAGDLDEQYF.

The chain is built from TRBV5-1 and TRBJ1-1; possible D gene TRBD1, 5 bases. The CDR3 spans 15 residues. Trimming cost V 5 bases and J 3 bases, with 17 bases left between them. Per germline, CDR1 SGHRS and CDR2 YFSETQ. The CDR3 loop is CASRLGGRGDTEAFF. The CDR3 region has the DNA TGCGCCAGCAGGCTGGGGGGGAGGGGAGACACTGAAGCTTTCTTT.

The chain combines TRBV5-1 with TRBJ2-7; weak D call: TRBD1 (5 bases). Trimming shortened V by 5 bases and J by 3 bases, and 18 bases separated the two germline ends. Germline lookup yields CDR1 SGHRS and CDR2 YFSETQ. The CDR3 has 15 residues. The CDR3 DNA reads as TGCGCCAGCAGACTTGCCAGGGTTGAAGGCTACGAGCAGTACTTC. Amino acid sequence: CASRLARVEGYEQYF.

This clone showed up many times. J is TRBJ1-4 and V is TRBV18, with D unresolved. The CDR3 consists of 15 residues. The V end was cut by 6 bases, the J end by 8 bases, with 19 bases between. CDR1 KGHSH and CDR2 LQKENI come from the germline V gene. Here the CDR3 DNA reads TGTGCCAGCTCCCCCCAGGACCAAGTGGGAGAAAAACTGTTTTTT. Its translation: CASSPQDQVGEKLFF.

The rearrangement links TRBV9 to TRBJ1-2, with a weak D call TRBD1 (6 bases). Per the germline V gene, CDR1 is SGDLS and CDR2 is YYNGEE. Trimming took 1 base from V and 6 from J, leaving 16 bases between them. This CDR3 spans 15 amino acids. CDR3 amino acids: CASSVSRRGGDGYTF. DNA of the CDR3: TGTGCCAGCAGCGTATCCAGGAGGGGGGGTGATGGCTACACCTTC.

This clone was counted at least ten times. Other DNA sequences in the sample encode the same CDR3. The V call is TRBV7-9, the J call TRBJ2-2; D not certain. The CDR3 length is 13 residues. The germline V gene encodes CDR1 SEHNR and CDR2 FQNEAQ (reference sequence). V gave up 6 bases and J gave up 6 bases, with 11 bases separating them. The CDR3 is CASRIGRAGELFF. DNA of the CDR3: TGTGCCAGCAGAATTGGAAGGGCCGGGGAGCTGTTTTTT.

V and J are TRBV30 and TRBJ2-7, with D hard to call. Germline-derived CDR1 and CDR2 are GTSNPN and SVGIG (reference sequence). This CDR3 has 12 residues. V was pared by 4 bases and J by 1 base, with 8 bases between. This CDR3 is CAWNGISYEQYF. In DNA form, the CDR3 reads TGTGCCTGGAACGGCATTTCCTACGAGCAGTACTTC.

A word on this clone: The same CDR3 also results from other DNA sequences found in this sample. The V and J genes are TRBV12-3 or TRBV12-4 and TRBJ2-7; D is unclear. The length of the CDR3 is 11 residues. Trimming stripped 5 bases from V and 6 bases from J, with 8 bases between. This CDR3 reads CASSRRGEQYF. CDR3 coding DNA: TGTGCCAGCAGTAGACGTGGCGAGCAGTACTTC.

The sample holds many counts of this clone. The rearrangement uses TRBV5-1 and TRBJ2-3; 7 bases agree with TRBD2. This CDR3 is built from 15 residues. V trimming: 0 bases; J trimming: 5 bases; junction bases outside the gene matches: 6. The germline V gene has CDR1 SGHRS and CDR2 YFSETQ. CDR3 sequence (DNA): TGCGCCAGCAGCTTGGCGACTAGCAGCGTAGATACGCAGTATTTT. Translated: CASSLATSSVDTQYF. The complete variable domain, with remaining parts taken from reference TRBV5-1 and TRBJ2-3, reads KAGVTQTPRYLIKTRGQQVTLSCSPISGHRSVSWYQQTPGQGLQFLFEYFSETQRNKGNFPGRFSGRQFSNSRSEMNVSTLELGDSALYLCASSLATSSVDTQYFGPGTRLTVL.

By its share, this clone is medium-sized. The chain couples TRBV5-1 to TRBJ1-4, with D possibly being TRBD1 (6 bases). CDR3 length equals 14 residues. Germline V gene lookup returns CDR1 SGHRS and CDR2 YFSETQ. Trimming took 4 bases from V and 2 from J, leaving 9 bases between them. The CDR3 here is CASSPGQTNEKLFF. As DNA, the CDR3 is TGCGCCAGCAGCCCAGGACAGACTAATGAAAAACTGTTTTTT.

The V gene is TRBV7-9, the J gene TRBJ2-5; maybe TRBD1 (6 bases). The CDR3 runs to 15 residues. Germline CDR1 reads SEHNR; CDR2 reads FQNEAQ (reference sequence). Trimming removed 3 bases from V and 1 base from J, with 12 bases in between. CDR3 amino acids: CASSFPRTVQETQYF. Here the CDR3 DNA reads TGTGCCAGCAGCTTTCCTCGGACAGTCCAAGAGACCCAGTACTTC.

There are many counts of this clone. Just one base apart from a much larger clone, this may be a read error. This sample includes further DNA sequences coding for the same CDR3. The chain employs TRBV27 and TRBJ2-2, with D perhaps TRBD1 (6 bases). The V end was cut by 11 bases, the J end by 3 bases, with 16 bases between. The CDR3 extends over 14 amino acids. The germline gives CDR1 MNHEY, CDR2 SMNVEV (reference sequence). As DNA, the CDR3 is TGTGCCGGCTGGAGACAGGCCGACACCGGGGAGCTGTTTTTT. This codes for CAGWRQADTGELFF.

This clone was recorded many times. The rearrangement links TRBV4-2 to TRBJ1-5, with a weak D call TRBD1 (5 bases). The CDR3 sequence is 14 residues long. The germline CDR1 and CDR2 sequences are LGHNA and YNFKEQ. The ends were cut back, 4 bases at V and 4 bases at J, with 11 bases in the middle. The CDR3 nucleotides are TGTGCCAGCAGCCTTGGGACTGATAATCAGCCCCAGCATTTT. Translating it yields CASSLGTDNQPQHF.

This clone was counted a few times. Without the conserved terminal phenylalanine or tryptophan, this CDR3 likely stems from a read error. J is TRBJ1-2 and V is TRBV25-1; unclear D gene. The CDR3 covers 11 residues. From germline, CDR1 is MGHDK and CDR2 SYGVNS. The V gene lost 8 bases and the J gene lost 7 bases, with 11 bases spanning the gap. This CDR3 reads CASSYFGGYTI. For the CDR3, the DNA is TGTGCCAGCTCATACTTTGGTGGCTACACCATC.

There are a few counts of this clone. The V gene is TRBV6-8, the J gene TRBJ2-7; TRBD1 is a possible D gene (6 bases). Per the germline V gene, CDR1 is MNHGY and CDR2 is SAAAGT. Trimming cost V 2 bases and J 5 bases, with 13 bases left between them. CDR3 length: 14 amino acids. CDR3 coding DNA: TGTGCCAGCAGTTACGAGGCAGGGGAACACGAGCAGTACTTC. Translating gives CASSYEAGEHEQYF.